The 10 T cell receptor beta chains in this list originate from one sample, sequenced in a study of cytomegalovirus exposure and HLA in healthy donors. In the PCR, 60 Vbeta and 13 Jbeta primers were used. The table came from immunoSEQ multiplex PCR; TCRdb's copy has only in-frame clones and leaves some out. The sample records roughly 130,000 clones, about 79% being singletons. Sequenced sample: PBMCs. The receptor source for this set is a young woman in good health and CMV-seropositive.

The chain joins TRBV30 to TRBJ1-4; maybe TRBD1 (5 bases). CDR3 length equals 14 residues. Trimming removed 2 bases at V and 0 bases at J, with 7 bases between. Germline V lookup: CDR1 GTSNPN, CDR2 SVGIG (reference sequence). The CDR3 region has the DNA TGTGCCTGGAGTAAGACAGCAACTAATGAAAAACTGTTTTTT. This gives the protein CAWSKTATNEKLFF.

V is TRBV11-2 and J is TRBJ2-7; possibly TRBD2 for D (6 bases). The CDR3 loop spans 16 amino acids. Germline V gene sequence: CDR1 SGHAT, CDR2 FQNNGV. The V gene lost 5 bases and the J gene lost 0 bases, with 17 bases spanning the gap. The CDR3 bases are TGTGCCAGCAGCCCCCTGGGCGTGCGGGACTCCTACGAGCAGTACTTC. This encodes CASSPLGVRDSYEQYF.

This clone was recorded once. The gene calls are TRBV13 and TRBJ2-5; D possibly corresponds to TRBD1 (6 bases). This CDR3 region has 16 residues. V lost 5 bases and J lost 1, with 17 bases in between. Germline CDR1 reads PRHDT; CDR2 reads FYEKMQ (reference sequence). The CDR3 bases are TGTGCCAGCAGCATCTCACAGGGTTTCGGCCAAGAGACCCAGTACTTC. It encodes CASSISQGFGQETQYF. Full variable domain (rest looked up from reference TRBV13 and TRBJ2-5): AAGVIQSPRHLIKEKRETATLKCYPIPRHDTVYWYQQGPGQDPQFLISFYEKMQSDKGSIPDRFSAQQFSDYHSELNMSSLELGDSALYFCASSISQGFGQETQYFGPGTRLLVL.

The rearrangement links TRBV4-1 to TRBJ1-3, with a tentative D call TRBD1 (5 bases). The germline CDR1 and CDR2 sequences are MGHRA and YSYEKL. V dropped 1 base and J dropped 3 bases, with 7 bases sitting between them. The CDR3 runs 14 residues. CDR3 protein: CASSQAGGGNTIYF. CDR3 coding DNA: TGCGCCAGCAGCCAAGCGGGGGGTGGAAACACCATATATTTT.

This chain links TRBV7-8 with TRBJ2-5; a weak D match, TRBD2 (5 bases). This CDR3 is 17 amino acids long. Germline lookup yields CDR1 SGHVS and CDR2 FQNEAQ. With 2 bases removed from V and 9 bases from J, the gap between germline ends came to 25 bases. The CDR3 reads CASSLIFLRGPLQAQYF. CDR3 nucleotide sequence: TGTGCCAGCAGCTTAATCTTCCTACGGGGTCCTCTTCAGGCCCAGTACTTC.

The V call is TRBV5-1, the J call TRBJ1-1, with 11 bases aligning to TRBD1. J gave up 4 bases and V 4 bases, and 6 bases lay outside the gene matches. The CDR3 extends over 15 amino acids. Germline loops: CDR1 SGHRS, CDR2 YFSETQ. DNA of the CDR3: TGCGCCAGCAGCCCGGACGGGACAGGGGGCACTGAAGCTTTCTTT. Protein sequence: CASSPDGTGGTEAFF.

The V call is TRBV7-8, the J call TRBJ2-5, with 7 bases aligning to TRBD1. Germline CDR1 SGHVS, CDR2 FQNEAQ. CDR3 length equals 14 residues. V gave up 3 bases and J gave up 5 bases; unmatched junction bases: 6. The CDR3 DNA reads as TGTGCCAGCAGCTTTGACAGGGTTACGGAGACCCAGTACTTC. Protein sequence: CASSFDRVTETQYF.

V and J are TRBV11-2 and TRBJ2-7, with 7 nucleotides matching TRBD1. V dropped 3 bases and J dropped 2; count of bases not matched to a gene: 7. The V gene's germline CDR1 is SGHAT and CDR2 FQNNGV. CDR3 size: 15 residues. CDR3: CASSLRGQGTYEQYF. The CDR3 DNA sequence: TGTGCCAGCAGCTTGAGGGGGCAGGGGACCTACGAGCAGTACTTC. The whole variable domain, filled in from reference TRBV11-2 and TRBJ2-7, reads EAGVAQSPRYKIIEKRQSVAFWCNPISGHATLYWYQQILGQGPKLLIQFQNNGVVDDSQLPKDRFSAERLKGVDSTLKIQPAKLEDSAVYLCASSLRGQGTYEQYFGPGTRLTVT.

The chain has TRBV12-5 and TRBJ2-7; 10 bases align to TRBD1. Germline V gives CDR1 LGHNT, CDR2 FRNRAP. The CDR3 is 13 residues long. V was pared by 1 base and J by 6 bases, with 0 bases of the junction left unmatched. CDR3 nucleotide sequence: TGTGCTAGTGGTTTGGGGACAGGGGGCGAGCAGTACTTC. Translating it yields CASGLGTGGEQYF.

The chain uses TRBV6-5 and TRBJ1-4, with TRBD1 matching over 9 bases. This CDR3 spans 14 amino acids. Germline V gene lookup returns CDR1 MNHEY and CDR2 SVGAGI. V gave up 6 bases and J gave up 6 bases; unmatched junction bases: 5. CDR3 in amino acids: CASSSGQGYEKLFF. CDR3 in DNA: TGTGCCAGCAGCTCGGGACAGGGTTATGAAAAACTGTTTTTT.